A selection of T cell receptor beta chains follows, all from one sample in a study of spatial heterogeneity in lung cancer. TCRdb re-called the 5' RACE reads with MiXCR, one entry per CDR3 protein. The repertoire includes tens of thousands of distinct CDR3 sequences, 10% to 15% of them detected once, and over 40% sits in the top ten. The sample consisted of PBMCs, taken at surgery. The receptor set was obtained from a male donor with early-stage non-small cell lung cancer. Both conserved end residues are trimmed from each CDR3.

v_gene	j_gene	CDR3aa
TRBV13	TRBJ2-3	ASSLFRSSTDTQY
TRBV5-1	TRBJ1-1	ASSRGQENTEAF
TRBV7-2	TRBJ1-6	ASSLDASSYNSPLH
TRBV4-3	TRBJ1-1	ASSQLRATEAF
TRBV20-1	TRBJ2-5	SASPASGGQETQY
TRBV7-3	TRBJ2-7	ASSLRPSGRPYEQY
TRBV7-9	TRBJ1-4	ASSIPGQGDEKLF
TRBV9	TRBJ2-3	ASSEGPLAGVGDTQY
TRBV12-3/TRBV12-4	TRBJ2-1	ASNKLDRSYNEQF
TRBV6-1	TRBJ1-5	ASSEVGGLQNQPQH
TRBV10-3	TRBJ2-3	AISDGQSTDTQY
TRBV4-1	TRBJ1-2	ASSDPGSNYGYT
TRBV11-3	TRBJ2-2	ASSLNGQNTGELF
TRBV4-1	TRBJ2-5	ASSQVWGQGETQY
TRBV3-1	TRBJ2-1	ASSQVRSGPQF
TRBV5-1	TRBJ2-7	ASSLEGGGIYEQH
TRBV20-1	TRBJ2-3	SARYKDTQY
TRBV28	TRBJ2-2	ASSLGGIANTGELF
TRBV6-6	TRBJ1-1	ASSWGQGGMNTEAF
TRBV7-2	TRBJ2-5	ASSSRQETQY
TRBV6-6	TRBJ1-4	ASSYSRQINEKLF
TRBV25-1	TRBJ1-1	ASSERNTEAF
TRBV5-1	TRBJ2-1	ASSLIDLREQF
TRBV19	TRBJ2-7	ASSIPILGGEQY
TRBV11-2	TRBJ2-7	ASSLDPLTSGGREQY
TRBV29-1	TRBJ2-1	SVEVVPSRDNEQF
TRBV28	TRBJ2-3	ASSFLQNRADTQY
TRBV7-2	TRBJ2-5	ASRAGLALQETQY
TRBV5-4	TRBJ2-3	ASSSANAYDTQY
TRBV7-9	TRBJ1-2	ASSLAGLGANYGYT
TRBV2	TRBJ2-2	ASRTTNWGELF
TRBV28	TRBJ2-3	ASSLAGGPTDTQY
TRBV14	TRBJ2-5	ASSQDGTPGETQY
TRBV5-1	TRBJ2-2	ASSPGQGASGELF
TRBV5-1	TRBJ2-2	ASSLVGQRTGELF
TRBV20-1	TRBJ2-1	SARLLDEQF
TRBV5-6	TRBJ2-5	ASSVFRETQY
TRBV6-2/TRBV6-3	TRBJ1-1	ASSYRMGQGNTEAF
TRBV6-5	TRBJ2-7	ASSRPGTGVYEQY
TRBV6-2/TRBV6-3	TRBJ2-2	ASSLRDRGHGELF
TRBV6-2/TRBV6-3	TRBJ2-3	ASSYSAGTQY
TRBV7-2	TRBJ2-5	ASSLAGFSGVAQY
TRBV12-3/TRBV12-4	TRBJ1-4	ASLKREKLF
TRBV10-3	TRBJ2-3	AISEGGTDTQY
TRBV7-2	TRBJ1-5	ASTGDTLNQPQH
TRBV6-2/TRBV6-3	TRBJ2-3	ASSTTGGTSDTQY
TRBV7-9	TRBJ2-1	ASSLEESNEQF
TRBV6-2/TRBV6-3	TRBJ2-7	ASSYLRTGLSYEQY
TRBV20-1	TRBJ2-6	SAPKTGAGANVLT
TRBV24-1	TRBJ2-5	ATSDAGTGGSAQY
TRBV12-3/TRBV12-4	TRBJ1-1	ASIQGTNTEAF
TRBV20-1	TRBJ2-1	SALAESAYNEQF
TRBV3-1	TRBJ2-1	ASSQRGPYNEQF
TRBV3-1	TRBJ1-2	ASSSRTITGGYT
TRBV28	TRBJ2-3	ASTRLPRGTDTQY